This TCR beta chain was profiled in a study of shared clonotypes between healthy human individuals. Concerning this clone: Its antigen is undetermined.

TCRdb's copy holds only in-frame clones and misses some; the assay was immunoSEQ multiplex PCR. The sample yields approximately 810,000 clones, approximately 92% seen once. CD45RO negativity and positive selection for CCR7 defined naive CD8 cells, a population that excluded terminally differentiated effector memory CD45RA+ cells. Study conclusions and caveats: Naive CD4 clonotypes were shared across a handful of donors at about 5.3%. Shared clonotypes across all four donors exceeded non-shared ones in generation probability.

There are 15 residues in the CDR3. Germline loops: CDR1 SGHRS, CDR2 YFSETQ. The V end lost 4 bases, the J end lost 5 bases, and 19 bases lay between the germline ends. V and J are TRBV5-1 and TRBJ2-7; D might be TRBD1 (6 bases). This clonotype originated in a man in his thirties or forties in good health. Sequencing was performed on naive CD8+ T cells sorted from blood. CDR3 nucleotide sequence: TGCGCCAGCAGCCCCTATCGAACAGGGACCCACGAGCAGTACTTC. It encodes CASSPYRTGTHEQYF.